These T cell receptor beta chains were read from a single sample in a study of CD8 T cells in ankylosing spondylitis. TCRdb recomputed calls from the 5' RACE reads with MiXCR, one row per CDR3 protein. The repertoire holds around 27,000 distinct CDR3 sequences, with 2.5% as singletons. Sequencing was done on a sample of blood, either unsorted or a sorted T cell fraction (not recorded which). All receptors derive from a female donor with ankylosing spondylitis or in good health (not recorded which). CDR3s include the opening cysteine and the closing phenylalanine or tryptophan. The order of the fields is V gene, clone size, J gene, D gene, CDR3 protein, CDR3 DNA. A D gene is named only where the DNA matches it firmly. Rows may omit the clone size; those that give it use once, few, many or a size class.

>TRBV9|many|TRBJ2-6|NA
CASSGGGSGANVLTF
TGTGCCAGCAGCGGTGGGGGCTCTGGGGCCAACGTCCTGACTTTC
>TRBV9|many|TRBJ1-1|NA
CASSTRQVSTEAFF
TGTGCCAGCAGCACCAGACAGGTGAGCACTGAAGCTTTCTTT
>TRBV23-1|NA|TRBJ1-6|NA
CASSRPGQSNHSAGLSPLHF
TGCGCCAGCAGCCGCCCCGGGCAGTCAAATCATTCGGCGGGCCTTTCACCCCTCCACTTT
>TRBV9|many|TRBJ2-5|NA
CASSDQGLSVETQYF
TGTGCCAGCAGCGACCAGGGACTTAGTGTTGAGACCCAGTACTTC
>TRBV9|many|TRBJ2-7|NA
CASSVAVESSYEQYF
TGTGCCAGCAGCGTAGCTGTGGAAAGCTCCTACGAGCAGTACTTC
>TRBV9|many|TRBJ2-5|NA
CASSVADGGSRETQYF
TGTGCCAGCAGCGTAGCCGACGGGGGATCTCGAGAGACCCAGTACTTC
>TRBV9|many|TRBJ1-4|NA
CASSGLNEKLFF
TGTGCCAGCAGCGGGCTCAACGAAAAACTGTTTTTT
>TRBV9|medium-sized|TRBJ2-1|NA
CASSVGGSTYNEQFF
TGTGCCAGCAGCGTCGGGGGCTCGACCTACAATGAGCAGTTCTTC
>TRBV9|many|TRBJ2-1|TRBD2
CASSVTPSAGDEQFF
TGTGCCAGCAGCGTTACTCCATCCGCGGGGGATGAGCAGTTCTTC
>TRBV9|NA|TRBJ2-7|TRBD1
CASSKTGTVSYEQYF
TGTGCCAGCAGCAAAACCGGGACAGTTTCCTACGAGCAGTACTTC
>TRBV9|many|TRBJ2-2|TRBD1
CASSVGQGSDTGELFF
TGTGCCAGCAGCGTAGGACAGGGTTCCGACACCGGGGAGCTGTTTTTT
>TRBV9|many|TRBJ1-4|TRBD1
CASSVGGTANEKLFF
TGTGCCAGCAGCGTAGGCGGGACAGCTAATGAAAAACTGTTTTTT
>TRBV9|many|TRBJ2-2|TRBD1
CASSRQGDANTGELFF
TGTGCCAGCAGTCGACAGGGCGACGCGAACACCGGGGAGCTGTTTTTT
>TRBV9|NA|TRBJ1-4|TRBD1
CASSTLGTGNEKLFF
TGTGCCAGCAGCACCCTCGGGACAGGGAATGAAAAACTGTTTTTT
>TRBV9|many|TRBJ2-2|NA
CASSGRETWATGELFF
TGTGCCAGCAGCGGCCGGGAGACATGGGCCACCGGGGAGCTGTTTTTT
>TRBV9|many|TRBJ2-7|NA
CASSVAGGVIYEQYF
TGTGCCAGCAGCGTAGCAGGGGGGGTCATCTACGAGCAGTACTTC
>TRBV9|few|TRBJ1-2|TRBD1
CASSVEGGGKSDGYTF
TGTGCCAGCAGCGTAGAGGGAGGGGGCAAGTCGGATGGCTACACCTTC
>TRBV9|many|TRBJ2-1|TRBD1
CASSVETKGAGQFF
TGTGCCAGCAGCGTAGAGACTAAGGGGGCAGGGCAGTTCTTC
>TRBV9|many|TRBJ1-2|NA
CASSVEVGHYGYTF
TGTGCCAGCAGCGTAGAGGTGGGGCACTATGGCTACACCTTC
>TRBV9|many|TRBJ2-1|NA
CASSVELYNEQFF
TGTGCCAGCAGCGTAGAACTGTACAATGAGCAGTTCTTC
>TRBV9|many|TRBJ2-5|NA
CASSVAASGGHETQYF
TGTGCCAGCAGCGTAGCAGCGTCTGGGGGGCATGAGACCCAGTACTTC
>TRBV9|many|TRBJ2-3|TRBD1
CASSVWTGGPTDTQYF
TGTGCCAGCAGCGTATGGACAGGGGGCCCCACAGATACGCAGTATTTT
>TRBV9|many|TRBJ2-1|NA
CASSAHPGIGDNEQFF
TGTGCCAGCAGCGCCCACCCCGGGATTGGTGACAATGAGCAGTTCTTC
>TRBV9|many|TRBJ1-5|TRBD1
CASSKGQDSNQPQHF
TGTGCCAGCAGCAAAGGACAGGATAGCAATCAGCCCCAGCATTTT
>TRBV9|many|TRBJ2-5|NA
CASSPGGTVQETQYF
TGTGCCAGCAGCCCTGGGGGGACGGTCCAAGAGACCCAGTACTTC
>TRBV9|many|TRBJ2-5|TRBD2
CASSSLAGAETQYF
TGTGCCAGCAGCTCTCTGGCGGGAGCAGAGACCCAGTACTTC